This TCR beta chain was observed in a study of CD8 T cells in Susac syndrome. Regarding the study as a whole: Susac CD8+ clonal expansion peaked in TEMRA cells and active patients.

For this clonotype: Its antigen is still unknown.

All included Susac syndrome patients satisfied recently defined diagnostic criteria for definite or probable disease. Negative isolation yielded CD8+ and CD4+ T cells; FACS enriched TEMRA cells. CDR1 is PRHDT, CDR2 FYEKMQ, per germline (reference sequence). The CDR3 covers 12 residues. Trimming shortened V by 5 bases and J by 7 bases, and 9 bases separated the two germline ends. Random hexamers were used to reverse transcribe an amount of roughly 0.45 to 1 ug RNA. With immunoSEQ multiplex PCR, TCR beta CDR3 was amplified across 54 Vbeta and 13 Jbeta. Each CDR3 protein gets one entry after TCRdb re-called the immunoSEQ multiplex PCR reads with MiXCR. Altogether roughly 110,000 distinct CDR3 sequences are present, roughly 95% being singletons, with the ten largest covering 0.41%.

The specimen sequenced was CD8+ T cells from PBMCs. The TCR comes from a human donor with Susac syndrome. The chain has TRBV13 and TRBJ1-5; D remains ambiguous. CDR3 region: CASSRGLQPQHF. In DNA form, the CDR3 reads TGTGCCAGCAGCAGAGGTTTGCAGCCCCAGCATTTT.